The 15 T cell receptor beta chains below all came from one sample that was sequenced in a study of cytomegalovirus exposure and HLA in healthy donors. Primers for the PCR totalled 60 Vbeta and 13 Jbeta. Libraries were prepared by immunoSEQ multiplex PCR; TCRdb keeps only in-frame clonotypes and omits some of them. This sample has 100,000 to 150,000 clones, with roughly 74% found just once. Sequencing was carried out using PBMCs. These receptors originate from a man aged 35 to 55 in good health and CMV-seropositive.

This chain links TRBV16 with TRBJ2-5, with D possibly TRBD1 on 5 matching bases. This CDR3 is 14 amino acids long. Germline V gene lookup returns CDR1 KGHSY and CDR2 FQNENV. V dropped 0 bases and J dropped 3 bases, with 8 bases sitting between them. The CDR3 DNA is TGTGCCAGCAGCCAATCGGCCAGGGAAGAGACCCAGTACTTC. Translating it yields CASSQSAREETQYF.

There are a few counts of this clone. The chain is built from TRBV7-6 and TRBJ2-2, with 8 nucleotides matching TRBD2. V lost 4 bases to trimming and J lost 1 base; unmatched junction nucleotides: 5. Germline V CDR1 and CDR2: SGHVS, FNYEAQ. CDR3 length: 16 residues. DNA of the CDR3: TGTGCCAGCAGCTCCGGTAGCGGGGTGAACACCGGGGAGCTGTTTTTT. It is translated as CASSSGSGVNTGELFF.

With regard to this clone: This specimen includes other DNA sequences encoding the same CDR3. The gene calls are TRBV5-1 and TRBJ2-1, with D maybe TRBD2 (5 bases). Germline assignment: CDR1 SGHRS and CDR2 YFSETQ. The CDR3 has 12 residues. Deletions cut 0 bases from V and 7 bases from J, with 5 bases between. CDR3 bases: TGCGCCAGCAGCTTGGGCGGGAATGAGCAGTTCTTC. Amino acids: CASSLGGNEQFF.

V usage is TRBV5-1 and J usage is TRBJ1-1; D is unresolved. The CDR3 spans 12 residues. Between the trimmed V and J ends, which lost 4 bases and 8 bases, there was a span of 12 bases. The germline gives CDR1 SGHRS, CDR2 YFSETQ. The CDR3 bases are TGCGCCAGCAGCCCTCCCGGTCGGGAAGCTTTCTTT. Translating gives CASSPPGREAFF.

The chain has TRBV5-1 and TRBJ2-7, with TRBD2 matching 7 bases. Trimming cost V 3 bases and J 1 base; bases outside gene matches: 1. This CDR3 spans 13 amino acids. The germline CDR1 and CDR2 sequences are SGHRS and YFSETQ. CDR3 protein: CASSSGGSYEQYF. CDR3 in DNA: TGCGCCAGCAGCTCGGGGGGTTCCTACGAGCAGTACTTC.

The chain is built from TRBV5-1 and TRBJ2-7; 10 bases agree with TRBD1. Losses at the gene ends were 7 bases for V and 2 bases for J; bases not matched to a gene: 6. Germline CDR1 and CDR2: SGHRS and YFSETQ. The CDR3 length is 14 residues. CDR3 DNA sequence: TGCGCCAGCGGGGAAGGACAGGGGGCCTACGAGCAGTACTTC. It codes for CASGEGQGAYEQYF.

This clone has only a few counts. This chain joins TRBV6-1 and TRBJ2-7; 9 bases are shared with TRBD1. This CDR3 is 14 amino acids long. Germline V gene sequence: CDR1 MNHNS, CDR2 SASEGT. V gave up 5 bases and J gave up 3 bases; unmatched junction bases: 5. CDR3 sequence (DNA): TGTGCCAGCAGTTATAGGGGACAGGGCTACGAGCAGTACTTC. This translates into CASSYRGQGYEQYF.

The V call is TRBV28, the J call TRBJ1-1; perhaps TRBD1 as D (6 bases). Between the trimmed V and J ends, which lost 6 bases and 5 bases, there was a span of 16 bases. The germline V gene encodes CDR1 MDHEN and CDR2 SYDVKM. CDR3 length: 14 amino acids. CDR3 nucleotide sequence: TGTGCCAGCAGGTACGACAGGCTGGAGACTGAAGCTTTCTTT. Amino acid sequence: CASRYDRLETEAFF.

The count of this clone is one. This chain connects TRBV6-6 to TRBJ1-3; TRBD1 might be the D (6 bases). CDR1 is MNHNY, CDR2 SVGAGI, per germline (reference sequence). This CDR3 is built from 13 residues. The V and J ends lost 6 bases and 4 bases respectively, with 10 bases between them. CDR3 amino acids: CASRNRDGNTIYF. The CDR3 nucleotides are TGTGCCAGCAGAAACAGGGACGGAAACACCATATATTTT.

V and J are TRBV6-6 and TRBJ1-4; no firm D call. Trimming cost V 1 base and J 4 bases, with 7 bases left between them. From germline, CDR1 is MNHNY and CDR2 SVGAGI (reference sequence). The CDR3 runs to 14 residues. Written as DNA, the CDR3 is TGTGCCAGCAGTTACTTCGGGAGTAATGAAAAACTGTTTTTT. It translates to CASSYFGSNEKLFF.

The chain's CDR3 is CASSFTGSGDTEAFF. The DNA of the CDR3 is TGCGCCAGCAGCTTCACGGGGTCCGGGGACACTGAAGCTTTCTTT. The chain combines TRBV5-1 with TRBJ1-1; D is ambiguous. Germline CDR1 is SGHRS and CDR2 is YFSETQ. This CDR3 contains 15 residues. Trimming removed 2 bases from V and 3 bases from J, with 14 bases in between.

In DNA, the CDR3 is TGTGCCAGCACCGCTGGGGGGTTAGAGACCCAGTACTTC. Its protein is CASTAGGLETQYF. The chain joins TRBV28 to TRBJ2-5, with D perhaps TRBD2 (6 bases). Trimming took 7 bases from V and 4 from J, leaving 13 bases between them. This CDR3 comprises 13 residues. Per the germline V gene, CDR1 is MDHEN and CDR2 is SYDVKM.

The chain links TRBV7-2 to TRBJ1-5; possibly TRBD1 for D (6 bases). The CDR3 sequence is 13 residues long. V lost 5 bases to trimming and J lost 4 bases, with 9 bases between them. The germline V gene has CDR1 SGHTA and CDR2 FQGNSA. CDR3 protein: CASSRQANQPQHF. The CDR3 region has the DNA TGTGCCAGCAGCAGACAGGCTAATCAGCCCCAGCATTTT.

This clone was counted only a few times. The CDR3 loop reads CASSFFPKGGPGLAGTDTQYF. CDR3 nucleotide sequence: TGTGCCAGCAGCTTTTTTCCGAAGGGTGGTCCGGGACTAGCGGGTACAGATACGCAGTATTTT. The chain joins TRBV7-8 to TRBJ2-3; 12 bases map to TRBD2. The V gene's germline CDR1 is SGHVS and CDR2 FQNEAQ. This CDR3 has 21 residues. Unmatched junction bases numbered 19, after V lost 3 bases and J lost 3 bases.

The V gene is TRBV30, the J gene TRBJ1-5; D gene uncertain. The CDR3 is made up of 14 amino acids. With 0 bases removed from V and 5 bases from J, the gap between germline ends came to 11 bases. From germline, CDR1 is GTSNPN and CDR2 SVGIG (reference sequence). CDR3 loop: CAWSVLSVDQPQHF. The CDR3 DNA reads TGTGCCTGGAGTGTACTTTCTGTTGATCAGCCCCAGCATTTT.